This T cell receptor beta chain is from a study of PD-L1 blockade in urothelial cancer. The overall study: Before enrollment, 0 to 3 chemotherapy regimens had been given to patients.

TCRdb's table, derived via immunoSEQ multiplex PCR, lists solely in-frame clones and lacks some. The table records roughly 100,000 clones, around 82% of them present only once. Germline V gene lookup returns CDR1 SGHRS and CDR2 YFSETQ. The CDR3 contains 15 residues. V shed 3 bases and J shed 12 bases, with 22 bases lying between them. It was locally advanced or metastatic urothelial carcinoma that patients had. The specimen was PBMCs, collected around atezolizumab (anti-PD-L1) treatment. This sequence originates from a man aged 45-60 years with urothelial cancer. V and J are TRBV5-1 and TRBJ2-1, with a tentative D call TRBD2 (6 bases). The CDR3 DNA reads as TGCGCCAGCAGCTCCGGGGTGGCTAGCGAGGGCCGGCAGTTCTTC. Translated, it gives CASSSGVASEGRQFF.